Many counts were recorded for the clone carrying this T cell receptor beta chain. Its specificity is not known. Per the germline V gene, CDR1 is LNHDA and CDR2 is SQIVND (reference sequence). The CDR3 extends over 17 amino acids. V was pared by 6 bases and J by 0 bases, with 18 bases between. Individuals with ophthalmopathy presented a Clinical Activity Score of at least 3, a NOSPECS grade of at least 4 and a duration under 3 months. Diagnoses used clinical symptoms, serum thyroxine and TRAb, thyroid ultrasound and orbital computed tomography. The authors took PBMCs from 7.5 to 10 ml fresh peripheral blood. These data originate in a study of T cells in Graves' hyperthyroidism and ophthalmopathy. Study-wide findings and caveats: The authors' 13 V-J model separated ophthalmopathy from stable hyperthyroidism.

TCR beta CDR3 regions were amplified from RNA. First-round RT-PCR of the TCR CDR3 relied on the HTBI primer set. TCRdb re-called the multiplex PCR reads through MiXCR, storing one row per CDR3 protein. The profile shows 600,000 or so distinct CDR3 sequences, 14% of them singletons. The sample was blood. The clonotype comes from a woman aged 18-29 years with Graves' ophthalmopathy. V is TRBV19 and J is TRBJ2-1; either TRBD1 or TRBD2 may fit D (5 bases each). The CDR3 DNA is TGTGCCAGTAGACGGAGGCGAGGGGCCAGCTCCTACAATGAGCAGTTCTTC. Translated, it gives CASRRRRGASSYNEQFF.